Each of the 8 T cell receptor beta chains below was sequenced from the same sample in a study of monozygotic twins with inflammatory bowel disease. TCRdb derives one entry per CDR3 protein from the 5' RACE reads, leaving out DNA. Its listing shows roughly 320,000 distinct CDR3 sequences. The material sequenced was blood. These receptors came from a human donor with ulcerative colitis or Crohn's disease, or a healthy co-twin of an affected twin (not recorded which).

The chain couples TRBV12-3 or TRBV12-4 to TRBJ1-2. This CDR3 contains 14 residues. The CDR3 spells CASQRRGWNYGYTF.

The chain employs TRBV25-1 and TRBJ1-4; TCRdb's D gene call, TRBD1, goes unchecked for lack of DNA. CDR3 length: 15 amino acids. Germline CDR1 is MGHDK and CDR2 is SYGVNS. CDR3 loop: CASSDVDRGRGKLFF.

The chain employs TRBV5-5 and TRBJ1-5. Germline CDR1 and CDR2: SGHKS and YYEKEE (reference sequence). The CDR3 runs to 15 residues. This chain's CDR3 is CASSFDGSRNQPQHF.

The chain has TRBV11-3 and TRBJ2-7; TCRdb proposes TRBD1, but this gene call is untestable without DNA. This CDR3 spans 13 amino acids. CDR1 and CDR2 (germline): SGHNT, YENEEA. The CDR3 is CASSLDGTGEQYF.

CDR3 amino acids: CATGTSGGTNTGELFF. The V gene is TRBV7-9, the J gene TRBJ2-2; the TRBD2 assignment by TCRdb is unverifiable without DNA. This CDR3 spans 16 amino acids. Germline CDR1 reads SEHNR; CDR2 reads FQNEAQ (reference sequence).

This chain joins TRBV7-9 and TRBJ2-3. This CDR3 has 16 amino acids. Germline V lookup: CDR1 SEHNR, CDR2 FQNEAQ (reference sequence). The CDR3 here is CASSLGVTLSKDTQYF.

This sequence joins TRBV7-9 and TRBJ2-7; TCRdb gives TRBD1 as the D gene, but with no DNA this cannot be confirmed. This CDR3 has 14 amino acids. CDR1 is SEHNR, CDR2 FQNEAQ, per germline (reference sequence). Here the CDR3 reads CASSPYSGSVEQYF.

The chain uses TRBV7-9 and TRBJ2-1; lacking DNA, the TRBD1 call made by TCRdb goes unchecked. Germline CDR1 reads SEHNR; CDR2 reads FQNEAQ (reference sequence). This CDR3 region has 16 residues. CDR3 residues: CASSAKQGALGNEQFF.